The next 25 T cell receptor beta chains were all read from a single sample in a study of post-analysis software for immune sequencing data. Study outcomes and limitations: In patients, roughly 5 TRBV segments were more frequent than in controls, with TRBV5-6, TRBV5-1 and TRBV20-1 among them.

Their specific antigens are unknown. Built from TCR beta cDNA, the libraries had unique molecular identifiers in them. TCRdb processed the PCR reads anew with MiXCR; each CDR3 protein has one entry. In the table there are about 200,000 distinct CDR3 sequences, approximately 30% of which are singletons. Sequenced material: blood. Receptors originate from a girl aged 2-17 years with multiple sclerosis.

On this clonotype: A much larger clone differs from this one at a single base, so this may be a read error. The chain carries TRBV28 and TRBJ1-2; TRBD1 agrees at 9 bases. The length of the CDR3 is 15 residues. Germline CDR1 is MDHEN and CDR2 is SYDVKM. Trimming at V came to 3 bases and at J to 4 bases, leaving 6 bases not matched to a gene. The CDR3 here is CASSFRTGVRYGYTF. CDR3 coding DNA: TGTGCCAGCAGTTTTCGGACAGGGGTGCGCTATGGCTACACCTTC.

This clonotype was seen many times. The V and J genes are TRBV12-5 and TRBJ2-1; no clear D gene. V was shortened by 6 bases and J by 7 bases, with 10 bases between the two germline ends. Germline CDR1 reads LGHNT; CDR2 reads FRNRAP. The CDR3 has 12 amino acids. DNA of the CDR3: TGTGCTAGTGGCCATCTTCTTAATGAGCAGTTCTTC. Translating gives CASGHLLNEQFF.

This clonotype occurred many times. The chain couples TRBV12-3 or TRBV12-4 to TRBJ2-3; D may match TRBD1 or TRBD2 (6 bases each). The CDR3 sequence is 15 residues long. The V end lost 5 bases, the J end lost 2 bases, and 14 bases lay between the germline ends. CDR3 sequence reads: CASSLRDTFTDTQYF. CDR3 DNA: TGTGCCAGCAGTCTGCGGGACACCTTCACAGATACGCAGTATTTT.

This clonotype appeared a single time. With a much larger clone just one base away, this may be a read error. This chain joins TRBV28 and TRBJ2-1; 12 nucleotides agree with TRBD2. The germline gives CDR1 MDHEN, CDR2 SYDVKM. There are 17 residues in the CDR3. CDR3 sequence (DNA): TGTGCCTGCAGCGGACTAGCGGGATCCAGCTCCTACAATGAGCAGTTCTTC. Amino acid sequence: CACSGLAGSSSYNEQFF. Full variable domain (rest looked up from reference TRBV28 and TRBJ2-1): DVKVTQSSRYLVKRTGEKVFLECVQDMDHENMFWYRQDPGLGLRLIYFSYDVKMKEKGDIPEGYSVSREKKERFSLILESASTNQTSMYLCACSGLAGSSSYNEQFFGPGTRLTVL.

This clonotype was observed many times. The gene calls are TRBV6-5 and TRBJ2-1; 7 nucleotides match TRBD1. This CDR3 is 13 amino acids long. Germline CDR1 and CDR2: MNHEY and SVGAGI. The ends lost 5 bases at V and 6 bases at J; junction bases unmatched: 4. The CDR3 is CASSPTGSNEQFF. DNA of the CDR3: TGTGCCAGCAGTCCGACAGGGAGCAATGAGCAGTTCTTC.

This sequence joins TRBV7-9 and TRBJ2-3, with 9 bases lining up with TRBD1. Germline V gene data show CDR1 as SEHNR and CDR2 as FQNEAQ (reference sequence). The length of the CDR3 is 19 residues. J lost 3 bases, V lost 2 bases, and 15 bases had no gene match. The CDR3 DNA reads as TGTGCCAGCAGCTTAAGTTATTCCTTCGGACAGGGGAGGACAGATACGCAGTATTTT. It yields the protein CASSLSYSFGQGRTDTQYF.

The J gene is TRBJ1-2, the V gene TRBV7-9, with 9 bases identical to TRBD1. Germline CDR1 SEHNR, CDR2 FQNEAQ (reference sequence). Trimming at V came to 5 bases and at J to 5 bases, leaving 12 bases not matched to a gene. The CDR3 extends over 16 amino acids. CDR3 residues: CASSPPGTGLIYGYTF. CDR3 coding DNA: TGTGCCAGCAGCCCTCCGGGGACAGGGCTTATTTATGGCTACACCTTC.

This clonotype was recorded a few times. The chain has TRBV6-4 and TRBJ2-3; D possibly corresponds to TRBD2 (5 bases). The CDR3 is 15 residues long. Trimming pared 0 bases from V and 1 base from J, leaving 8 bases between. CDR1 is MRHNA and CDR2 is SNTAGT in the germline V gene. The CDR3 sequence: CASSDSAAGTDTQYF. CDR3 sequence (DNA): TGTGCCAGCAGTGACTCGGCAGCGGGCACAGATACGCAGTATTTT.

This clonotype appeared once. V usage is TRBV4-2 and J usage is TRBJ2-5; TRBD2 might be the D (6 bases). The DNA end is more similar to TRBJ2-7, so the J call may be wrong. The germline CDR1 and CDR2 sequences are LGHNA and YNFKEQ. CDR3 size: 14 residues. This CDR3 reads CASSQGEGRYEQYF. CDR3 sequence (DNA): TGTGCCAGCAGCCAGGGCGAGGGGAGGTACGAGCAGTACTTC.

The rearrangement joins TRBV5-1 to TRBJ2-5; 7 bases fit TRBD2. The DNA matches TRBJ2-7 better at its end, which makes the J call doubtful. The length of the CDR3 is 16 residues. The germline CDR1 and CDR2 sequences are SGHRS and YFSETQ. CDR3 in DNA: TGCGCCTCCTCGCTGAGGGGTAGCGGGCCGAGCTACGAGCAGTACTTC. This encodes CASSLRGSGPSYEQYF.

This clonotype was seen a few times. Since a much larger clone is just one base distant, this may be a read error. The chain uses TRBV7-9 and TRBJ2-5, with D unclear. The J call may be incorrect, as the DNA end agrees better with TRBJ2-1. The CDR3 has 11 amino acids. CDR1 SEHNR and CDR2 FQNEAQ come from the germline V gene (reference sequence). CDR3 sequence: CASSLDETQFF. The CDR3 DNA sequence: TGTGCCAGCAGCTTAGACGAGACCCAGTTCTTC.

V is TRBV30 and J is TRBJ1-1; D call uncertain. The CDR3 is made up of 13 amino acids. Trimming cost V 3 bases and J 3 bases, with 11 bases left between them. Germline lookup yields CDR1 GTSNPN and CDR2 SVGIG (reference sequence). This CDR3 is CAWRHSRDTEAFF. In DNA, the CDR3 is TGTGCCTGGAGACATAGCCGGGACACTGAAGCTTTCTTT.

As concerns this clonotype: A read error may be the cause here, since a much bigger clone is one base away. The chain joins TRBV19 to TRBJ2-7; D unclear. Trimming removed 8 bases from V and 7 bases from J, with 24 bases in between. The CDR3 consists of 15 residues. Germline CDR1 is LNHDA and CDR2 is SQIVND (reference sequence). The DNA of the CDR3 is TGTGCCAGTGCCGTCGGCCCTTTAGAGTCCAATGAGCAGTACTTC. This gives the protein CASAVGPLESNEQYF.

This clonotype was seen at least ten times. This chain connects TRBV6-1 to TRBJ1-2; D call uncertain. Trimming cost V 10 bases and J 5 bases, with 17 bases left between them. The CDR3 is 13 amino acids. Germline values: CDR1 MNHNS, CDR2 SASEGT. In DNA, the CDR3 is TGTGCCACTTTTATAGGACTCGGGTATGGCTACACCTTC. Translating it yields CATFIGLGYGYTF.

A remark on this clonotype: A junction boundary mismatches the germline segment, possibly from a read error. The genes are TRBV5-1 and TRBJ1-2, with D tentatively TRBD1 (5 bases). The CDR3 is 14 residues long. Germline V CDR1 and CDR2: SGHRS, YFSETQ. The CDR3 DNA follows: TGCGCCAGCAGCTTGGAGCCAGGGCCCTATGGCCACACCTTC. This encodes CASSLEPGPYGHTF.

This clonotype was seen more than once but under ten times. The chain links TRBV4-1 to TRBJ2-7; 9 nucleotides agree with TRBD1. The V and J ends lost 2 bases and 11 bases, in that order; junction bases with no gene match: 7. The CDR3 contains 13 residues. Germline V CDR1 and CDR2: MGHRA, YSYEKL. DNA for the CDR3: TGCGCCAGCAGCCAATTAGGGACAGGGTTGGAGTACTTC. It yields the protein CASSQLGTGLEYF.

In this sample, this clonotype turned up many times. This rearrangement joins TRBV12-3 or TRBV12-4 to TRBJ2-7, with D perhaps matching TRBD1 or TRBD2 (5 bases each). V lost 6 bases and J 5 bases, leaving 14 bases between the germline ends. CDR3 length: 13 amino acids. The CDR3 loop is CASRPQGVNEQYF. The CDR3 DNA reads TGTGCCAGCAGGCCGCAGGGAGTCAACGAGCAGTACTTC.

This clonotype was seen only a few times. This chain joins TRBV24-1 and TRBJ1-1; the D is unclear. In germline, CDR1 is KGHDR, CDR2 SFDVKD. V lost 12 bases, J lost 3 bases, and 13 bases lay in between. The CDR3 runs 12 residues. CDR3 sequence (DNA): TGTGCCCCTTGGAGACACGACACTGAAGCTTTCTTT. It codes for CAPWRHDTEAFF.

This clonotype occurred a few times. This CDR3 reads CASSLEFVGTVNQPQHF. In DNA, the CDR3 is TGCGCCAGCAGCTTGGAGTTCGTTGGGACGGTCAATCAGCCCCAGCATTTT. The rearrangement uses TRBV5-1 and TRBJ1-5; possibly TRBD1 for D (5 bases). V was shortened by 0 bases and J by 3 bases, with 16 bases between the two germline ends. The germline V gene has CDR1 SGHRS and CDR2 YFSETQ. The CDR3 loop spans 17 amino acids.

This clonotype was seen at least ten times. The chain carries TRBV29-1 and TRBJ2-1; perhaps TRBD1 as D (5 bases). CDR3 length: 11 residues. Trimming took off 5 bases at V and 10 bases at J, with 12 bases between the two ends. Germline values: CDR1 SQVTM, CDR2 ANQGSEA. The CDR3 region is CSVSSGPEQFF. The CDR3 DNA follows: TGCAGCGTTTCTTCAGGGCCCGAGCAGTTCTTC.

This clonotype was seen at least ten times. The chain uses TRBV7-9 and TRBJ2-7; a weak D match, TRBD2 (5 bases). CDR1 and CDR2 from the germline V gene are SEHNR and FQNEAQ (reference sequence). This CDR3 comprises 14 residues. V lost 0 bases and J lost 3, with 9 bases in between. The CDR3 here is CASSLAEVSYEQYF. CDR3 in DNA: TGTGCCAGCAGCTTAGCGGAGGTTAGCTACGAGCAGTACTTC. The full variable domain, its missing parts supplied by reference TRBV7-9 and TRBJ2-7, is DTGVSQNPRHKITKRGQNVTFRCDPISEHNRLYWYRQTLGQGPEFLTYFQNEAQLEKSRLLSDRFSAERPKGSFSTLEIQRTEQGDSAMYLCASSLAEVSYEQYFGPGTRLTVT.

Only one count was recorded for this clonotype. This may stem from a read error, because a much larger clone lies one nucleotide away. The rearrangement uses TRBV11-2 and TRBJ2-7; 9 nucleotides agree with TRBD2. The CDR3 spans 16 residues. Germline CDR1 is SGHAT and CDR2 is FQNNGV. Here the CDR3 reads CASGLPRGTSYYEQYF. The CDR3 coding sequence is TGTGCCAGCGGCTTACCTCGCGGGACTAGCTACTACGAGCAGTACTTC.

The rearrangement links TRBV4-3 to TRBJ2-7; D ambiguous. Germline V gene lookup returns CDR1 LGHNA and CDR2 YSLEER. The V end was cut by 2 bases, the J end by 0 bases, with 11 bases between. The CDR3 length is 15 residues. The CDR3 spells CASSQTEDGSYEQYF. The CDR3 region has the DNA TGCGCCAGCAGCCAAACCGAGGACGGCTCCTACGAGCAGTACTTC.

The rearrangement joins TRBV7-9 to TRBJ2-7; TRBD2 is a possible D gene (5 bases). This CDR3 spans 14 amino acids. The V end was cut by 4 bases, the J end by 0 bases, with 10 bases between. The germline V gene has CDR1 SEHNR and CDR2 FQNEAQ (reference sequence). CDR3: CASSSGKSSYEQYF. DNA of the CDR3: TGTGCCAGCAGCTCGGGAAAGAGCTCCTACGAGCAGTACTTC.

This clonotype was counted ten times or more. The rearrangement joins TRBV7-9 to TRBJ2-1, with 10 bases that match TRBD1. V was clipped by 5 bases and J by 7 bases; unmatched bases: 8. CDR1 is SEHNR and CDR2 is FQNEAQ in the germline V gene (reference sequence). The CDR3 is 15 amino acids. The CDR3 here is CASSRRTGGRNEQFF. The CDR3 DNA follows: TGTGCCAGCAGCCGAAGGACAGGGGGTCGGAATGAGCAGTTCTTC.